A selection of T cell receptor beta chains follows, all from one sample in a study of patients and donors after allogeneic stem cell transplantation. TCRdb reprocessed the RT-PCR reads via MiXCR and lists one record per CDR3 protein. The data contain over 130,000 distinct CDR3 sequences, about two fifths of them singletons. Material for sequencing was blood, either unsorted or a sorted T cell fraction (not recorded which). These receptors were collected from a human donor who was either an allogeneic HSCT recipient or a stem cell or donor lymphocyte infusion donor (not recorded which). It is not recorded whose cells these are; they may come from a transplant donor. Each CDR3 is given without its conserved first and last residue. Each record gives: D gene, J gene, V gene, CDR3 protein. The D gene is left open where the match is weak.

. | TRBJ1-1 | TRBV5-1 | ASSKTLNTEAF
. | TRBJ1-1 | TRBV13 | ASSQRGPAAEAF
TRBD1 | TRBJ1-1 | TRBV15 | ATSRASRDRGEAF
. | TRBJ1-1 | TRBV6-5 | ASSRIRDRGADTEAF
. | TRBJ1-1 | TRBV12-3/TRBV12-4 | ASSPTGSPNTEAF
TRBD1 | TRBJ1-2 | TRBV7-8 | ASRAGTGYGYT
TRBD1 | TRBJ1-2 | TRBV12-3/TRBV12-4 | ASSSSARGYGYT
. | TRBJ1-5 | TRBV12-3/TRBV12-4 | ASRPASNQPQH
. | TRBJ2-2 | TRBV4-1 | ASSQPGVGTGELF
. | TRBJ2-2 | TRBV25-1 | ASHEAGMGELF
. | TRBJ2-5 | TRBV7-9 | ASSLESTGLETQY
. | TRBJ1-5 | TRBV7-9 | ASSLGGTYLKRDQPQH
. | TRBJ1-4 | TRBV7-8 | ASSLLRANEKLF
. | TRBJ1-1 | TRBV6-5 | ASSYGGEAF
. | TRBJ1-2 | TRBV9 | ASSPLGMHGYT
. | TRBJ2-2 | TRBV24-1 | ATSDFRGQSGELF
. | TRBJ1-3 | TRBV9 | ASSGGLGNTIY
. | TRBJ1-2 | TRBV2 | ASSESEYGYT
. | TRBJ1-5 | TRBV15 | ATSRDRGADYSQPQH
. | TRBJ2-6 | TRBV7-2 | ASSLGVTSGASVLT
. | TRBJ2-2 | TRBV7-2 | ASSPGPGELF
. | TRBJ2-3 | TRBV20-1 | SARELTDTQY
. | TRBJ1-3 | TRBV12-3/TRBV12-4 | ASSLGPSGNTIY
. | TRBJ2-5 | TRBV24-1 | ATNLVQATQY
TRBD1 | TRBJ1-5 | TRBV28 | AMTDRGNQPQH
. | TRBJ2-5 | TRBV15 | ATSYSRATQETQY
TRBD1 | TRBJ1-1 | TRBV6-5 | ASSQGAGTEAF
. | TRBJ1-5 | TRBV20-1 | SATVTSVSQPQH
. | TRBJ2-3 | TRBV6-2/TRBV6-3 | ASRQFRTDTQY
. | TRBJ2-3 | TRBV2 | ASLPQGDTDTQY